Given below is one T cell receptor (beta chain) in context. Its recognized antigen is unknown. Base-call qualities are not available, and no considerably larger clone is one nucleotide away. TCRbeta CDR3 regions were amplified from genomic DNA by means of the immunoSEQ Assay, a bias-controlled multiplex PCR. From the authors' description of their analysis: Nucleated cell counts per sample were estimated from amplification of reference gene primers within the assay. To quantify the absolute abundance of each unique TCRbeta CDR3 rearrangement, sequence reads were collapsed and filtered. For each sample, productive Simpson clonality was calculated by taking the square root of Simpson's diversity index across productive rearrangements. TCRdb retrieved this table from immuneACCESS and kept in-frame rearrangements only. Not all clones are present; in checked studies, unresolved V genes account for under half, and no reason is known for the remainder. From that table come the V and J calls and clone size; the DNA was used to work out D and trimming. For this sample the table gives over 400,000 clones, of which approximately 86% were detected only once. The ten largest account for 8.3% of the sample.

The record originates from a study of blood T cell repertoires in COVID-19 (TCRdb year 2020). Context from the whole study: Collaborator samples came from the United States, Italy and Spain and covered acute and convalescent phases of COVID-19. The prospective study material was composed of cDNA or gDNA derived from T cells, B-cell-depleted T cells, or PBMCs. The samples were drawn from the first 160 participants of the ongoing ImmuneRACE study and from over 950 subjects provided by 6 global collaborators. A de-identified subject ID, COVID-19 status, age in years and sex were almost always included in the sample metadata. The dataset comprised deeply sampled blood TCRbeta repertoires from subjects exposed to, actively infected with, or recovered from COVID-19. The repertoires were released in a freely available public database meant as a resource for research on the immune response to SARS-CoV-2. Where available, HLA class I and class II types were obtained from metadata supplied by the sample provider rather than from assay-based typing.

The paper as a whole reports these results and caveats: Clinical and demographic metadata were provided uncurated, with the amount varying by source and participant.

There are 13 amino acids in the CDR3, from cysteine to phenylalanine inclusive. Just CDR3 DNA is preserved here, 39 bases in frame from base 1. V and J are trimmed by 4 bases and 8 bases, and the gene matches miss 6 bases of the junction. CDR1 SGHNT and CDR2 YYREEE were looked up in the germline V gene (reference sequence). In the prospective study, participants were roughly 18 to 95 years old, resided in about two dozen geographic areas of the United States, and were enrolled through a virtual design. Cohort assignment in the prospective study relied on participant-reported clinical history from a screening survey and a study questionnaire. Recovered participants in ImmuneRACE Cohort 3 were defined by two consecutive negative NP/OP PCR tests, clearance by a healthcare professional, or resolution of symptoms. Each participant in the prospective study had whole blood, serum and a nasopharyngeal or oropharyngeal swab collected by mobile phlebotomists. Participants in the prospective study had the option to provide additional blood draws and questionnaires over a 2-month period. Blood samples from the prospective study were shipped frozen or at room temperature prior to DNA extraction.

Rearrangement joined TRBV5-4 to TRBJ1-2, with TRBD1 matching 9 junction bases. The specimen sequenced was PBMCs or T cells enriched from blood (not recorded which). This TCR was sampled from a woman aged 55-69 years who had recovered from COVID-19. The CDR3 corresponds to CASSLGTGQGYTF. Here is the DNA: TGTGCCAGCAGCCTAGGGACAGGGCAAGGCTACACCTTC. Supplemented by the reference TRBV5-4 and TRBJ1-2 proteins around the CDR3, the complete variable domain is ETGVTQSPTHLIKTRGQQVTLRCSSQSGHNTVSWYQQALGQGPQFIFQYYREEENGRGNFPPRFSGLQFPNYSSELNVNALELDDSALYLCASSLGTGQGYTFGSGTRLTVV.